This T cell receptor (beta chain) was profiled in a study of cytomegalovirus exposure and HLA in healthy donors. Study-wide results and caveats: Productive status was seen about 90% or about 30% of the time for most TCR beta V segments in an earlier analysis. Reports described diagnosis of cytomegalovirus status by the classifier as highly specific and sensitive. Later on, an analysis showed TCR association rates differing by HLA locus, with DRB1 the most and HLA-C the fewest.

Both 60 Vbeta primers and 13 Jbeta primers went into the PCR. Assay: immunoSEQ multiplex PCR; the TCRdb copy retains only in-frame clones and omits some. The sample holds some 120,000 clones; roughly three fifths are singletons and the top ten take roughly 10%. Trimming took 4 bases from V and 0 from J, leaving 19 bases between them. Per the germline V gene, CDR1 is SGHRS and CDR2 is YFSETQ. The CDR3 contains 17 residues. Details on this clone: Its antigen is unknown.

The source of this sequence is a woman between 35 and 50 years old in good health and CMV-seropositive. Sequenced material: PBMCs. The chain has TRBV5-1 and TRBJ1-2, with D possibly TRBD1 on 6 matching bases. Here the CDR3 DNA reads TGCGCCAGCAGCCTGGTTGGTTACAGGGATTCTAACTATGGCTACACCTTC. Amino acids: CASSLVGYRDSNYGYTF. Full variable domain (rest looked up from reference TRBV5-1 and TRBJ1-2): KAGVTQTPRYLIKTRGQQVTLSCSPISGHRSVSWYQQTPGQGLQFLFEYFSETQRNKGNFPGRFSGRQFSNSRSEMNVSTLELGDSALYLCASSLVGYRDSNYGYTFGSGTRLTVV.